Following are 7 T cell receptor beta chains from one sample sequenced in a study of T cells in women clearing cervical HPV infection (dated by TCRdb to between 2018 and 2020). Libraries were made using the immunoSEQ multiplex PCR assay. Entries here come from immuneACCESS through TCRdb and include only in-frame sequences with V and J called. Some clones fail to appear in such tables; in the studies checked, an unresolved V gene covers under half of the shortfall, and the cause of the remainder is unknown. The table of this sample itemizes over 25,000 clones. Clones ranked in the top ten supply approximately 8.3% of the sample. What was sequenced was blood buffy coat. These receptors originate from a woman aged 18 to 69 with a cervical HPV16 infection that either progressed to CIN3+ or cleared (not recorded which).

Incomplete CDR3 DNA: TGTGCCAGCAGTGAAGCGCGGGGAACCGGGGAG. Protein product: CASSEARGTGE. The CDR3, in full, reads CASSEARGTGELFF. The V call is TRBV2, the J call TRBJ2-2; D perhaps matches TRBD2 (6 bases). The DNA ends 3 residues before the CDR3 does, and the rest of the CDR3 is filled in from the germline J gene. V lost 0 bases and J lost 5, with 7 bases in between. CDR1 and CDR2 (germline): SNHLY, FYNNEI. This CDR3 is built from 14 residues.

For this clone: Read sequence stops 3 residues before the CDR3 end, and the germline J gene provides the missing end. The rearrangement links TRBV19 to TRBJ2-4, with 10 bases identical to TRBD1. This CDR3 has 15 residues. CDR1 and CDR2 from the germline V gene are LNHDA and SQIVND (reference sequence). The sequenced part of the CDR3 DNA is TGTGCCAGTAGCGCCCGGACAGGGGGGAACTATGGT. Residues: CASSARTGGNYG. The entire CDR3 protein is CASSARTGGNYGQYF.

On this clone itself: At one boundary the junction diverges from the germline segment, which might be a read error. Read data end 3 residues before the CDR3 end; the end is taken from the germline J gene. Other DNA sequences in the same sample also yield this CDR3. J is TRBJ1-3 and V is TRBV6-1, with TRBD1 as a possible D gene (5 bases). Per germline, CDR1 MNHNS and CDR2 SASEGT. The CDR3 has 14 amino acids. The CDR3 protein is CASSEGGRRNTIYF. The sequenced part of the CDR3 DNA is TGTGCCAGCAGTGAGGGGGGGAGACGAAACACT.

With regard to this clone: The read ends 3 residues shy of where the CDR3 ends; the end is completed using the germline J gene. The chain joins TRBV2 to TRBJ1-2, with 7 bases lining up with TRBD1. J was trimmed by 4 bases and V by 7 bases; bases with no gene match: 6. CDR3 length: 13 residues. Looked up from germline, CDR1 is SNHLY and CDR2 is FYNNEI. The DNA read from the CDR3 is TGTGCCAGCACTTGGGGACAGCTCTATGGC. It translates to CASTWGQLYG. The whole CDR3 protein reads CASTWGQLYGYTF. Combining the CDR3 with reference TRBV2 and TRBJ1-2 gives the whole variable domain EPEVTQTPSHQVTQMGQEVILRCVPISNHLYFYWYRQILGQKVEFLVSFYNNEISEKSEIFDDQFSVERPDGSNFTLKIRSTKLEDSAMYFCASTWGQLYGYTFGSGTRLTVV.

In the case of this clone: The CDR3 extends 3 residues past the end of the read, so its final part is completed from the germline J gene. J is TRBJ1-1 and V is TRBV5-1, with D possibly being TRBD1 (5 bases). The CDR3 is made up of 14 amino acids. Germline CDR1 is SGHRS and CDR2 is YFSETQ. The ends were cut back, 6 bases at V and 0 bases at J, with 12 bases in the middle. Partial CDR3 DNA: TGCGCCAGCATGGACCAGGGCATGAACACTGAA. As protein: CASMDQGMNTE. The full CDR3 reads CASMDQGMNTEAFF. Combining the CDR3 with reference TRBV5-1 and TRBJ1-1 gives the whole variable domain KAGVTQTPRYLIKTRGQQVTLSCSPISGHRSVSWYQQTPGQGLQFLFEYFSETQRNKGNFPGRFSGRQFSNSRSEMNVSTLELGDSALYLCASMDQGMNTEAFFGQGTRLTVV.

Worth noting for this clone: Read coverage stops 3 residues before the CDR3 terminus; the germline J gene supplies the remainder. The V gene is TRBV5-1, the J gene TRBJ2-7; the match to TRBD2 covers 15 bases. V was pared by 2 bases and J by 5 bases, with 5 bases of the junction left unmatched. Germline CDR1 is SGHRS and CDR2 is YFSETQ. This CDR3 has 16 residues. The CDR3 bases that were read are TGCGCCAGCAGCTTCCGGACTAGCGGGGGGGACCACGAG. Translation: CASSFRTSGGDHE. From start to end, the CDR3 is CASSFRTSGGDHEQYF.

A word on this clone: The observed sequence ends 3 residues before the CDR3 terminus, with the missing tail filled in from the germline J gene. V usage is TRBV2 and J usage is TRBJ1-2; D may be TRBD1 (5 bases). The CDR3 is 17 amino acids. Germline V gene sequence: CDR1 SNHLY, CDR2 FYNNEI. The CDR3 DNA, read in part, is TGTGCCAGCAGTGCCGGGACTAGCGGTTTCAGCACAGATAGG. Translating it yields CASSAGTSGFSTDR. In full, the CDR3 reads CASSAGTSGFSTDRYTF.